One and the same sample provided the 25 T cell receptor beta chains below, sequenced in a study of T cell responses to AZD1222 COVID-19 vaccine. Here immunoSEQ multiplex PCR was the method, and the copy in TCRdb shows in-frame clones only, minus some. The repertoire includes approximately 170,000 clones, under 95% of them detected once, and approximately 4.8% sits in the top ten. The material sequenced was peripheral blood, taken on day 0 of AZD1222 vaccination. These receptors were taken from an adult in good health.

V gene TRBV5-4 combines with J gene TRBJ2-7; TRBD2 aligns across 7 bases. The CDR3 has 14 residues. Germline V lookup: CDR1 SGHNT, CDR2 YYREEE (reference sequence). With 0 bases clipped from V and 0 bases from J, the junction kept 0 bases outside the gene matches. Here the CDR3 reads CASSLGGSSYEQYF. The CDR3 DNA reads TGTGCCAGCAGCTTGGGCGGGAGCTCCTACGAGCAGTACTTC.

The V and J genes are TRBV4-1 and TRBJ2-6; D remains unclear. V lost 0 bases and J lost 3, with 9 bases in between. Germline assignment: CDR1 MGHRA and CDR2 YSYEKL. This CDR3 is built from 16 residues. CDR3 sequence: CASSQDQSGGANVLTF. The CDR3 DNA is TGCGCCAGCAGCCAAGATCAGTCTGGTGGGGCCAACGTCCTGACTTTC.

The CDR3 protein is CASRGGGTEAFF. Written as DNA, the CDR3 is TGTGCCAGCAGAGGTGGAGGCACTGAAGCTTTCTTT. The chain carries TRBV2 and TRBJ1-1; the D is unclear. The germline V gene encodes CDR1 SNHLY and CDR2 FYNNEI. V was pared by 6 bases and J by 4 bases, with 9 bases between. The length of the CDR3 is 12 residues. Drawing the rest from reference TRBV2 and TRBJ1-1, the complete variable domain is EPEVTQTPSHQVTQMGQEVILRCVPISNHLYFYWYRQILGQKVEFLVSFYNNEISEKSEIFDDQFSVERPDGSNFTLKIRSTKLEDSAMYFCASRGGGTEAFFGQGTRLTVV.

J is TRBJ1-4 and V is TRBV28, with D possibly TRBD1 on 6 matching bases. V was trimmed by 1 base and J by 8 bases, leaving 17 bases between them. The CDR3 is 16 amino acids. In germline, CDR1 is MDHEN, CDR2 SYDVKM. The CDR3 region has the DNA TGTGCCAGCAGTTTATCCACGGGGGGGACAAAGGAAAAACTGTTTTTT. It is translated as CASSLSTGGTKEKLFF.

This CDR3 is CAIRKGLDNEQFF. The CDR3 DNA is TGTGCCATAAGAAAGGGTTTGGACAATGAGCAGTTCTTC. The V gene is TRBV10-3, the J gene TRBJ2-1; D is unresolved. CDR1 and CDR2 (germline): ENHRY, SYGVKD. V was clipped by 9 bases and J by 5 bases, with 14 bases between them. The CDR3 has 13 residues.

Concerning this clone itself: Other DNA sequences within the sample encode an identical CDR3. The chain employs TRBV5-1 and TRBJ1-1, with D unclear. Germline V lookup: CDR1 SGHRS, CDR2 YFSETQ. The CDR3 covers 14 residues. V was clipped by 0 bases and J by 1 base, with 7 bases between them. In nucleotides, the CDR3 is TGCGCCAGCAGCTTGGGGACTGGGAACACTGAAGCTTTCTTT. It codes for CASSLGTGNTEAFF.

This chain connects TRBV14 to TRBJ2-1; no clear D. CDR3 length: 13 residues. The germline V gene encodes CDR1 SGHDN and CDR2 FVKESK. V gave up 3 bases and J gave up 5 bases, with 8 bases separating them. CDR3 in amino acids: CASSHRDNNEQFF. Here the CDR3 DNA reads TGTGCCAGCAGCCACCGAGATAACAATGAGCAGTTCTTC.

The chain is built from TRBV5-1 and TRBJ2-3; no clear D. The germline CDR1 and CDR2 sequences are SGHRS and YFSETQ. With 2 bases removed from V and 1 base from J, the gap between germline ends came to 11 bases. The CDR3 has 15 residues. The CDR3 here is CASSFRRERTDTQYF. CDR3 DNA sequence: TGCGCCAGCAGCTTCCGTCGCGAGCGCACAGATACGCAGTATTTT. Full variable domain (remainder filled in from reference TRBV5-1 and TRBJ2-3): KAGVTQTPRYLIKTRGQQVTLSCSPISGHRSVSWYQQTPGQGLQFLFEYFSETQRNKGNFPGRFSGRQFSNSRSEMNVSTLELGDSALYLCASSFRRERTDTQYFGPGTRLTVL.

The V call is TRBV6-2 or TRBV6-3, the J call TRBJ1-1, with 8 bases that match TRBD1. CDR3 length equals 14 residues. Germline values: CDR1 MNHEY, CDR2 SVGEGT. Trimming took 4 bases from V and 3 from J; bases not matched to a gene: 4. The CDR3 DNA follows: TGTGCCAGCAGTTTAACAGGGGGGTACACTGAAGCTTTCTTT. Its translation: CASSLTGGYTEAFF.

CDR3 in amino acids: CASVGGGGTDTQYF. The CDR3 DNA is TGTGCCAGCGTCGGAGGGGGAGGCACAGATACGCAGTATTTT. J is TRBJ2-3 and V is TRBV27; perhaps D is TRBD1 or TRBD2 (6 bases each). Germline values: CDR1 MNHEY, CDR2 SMNVEV (reference sequence). V shed 8 bases and J shed 1 base, with 13 bases lying between them. This CDR3 spans 14 amino acids.

The chain employs TRBV18 and TRBJ2-1; D gene unclear. Germline V gene sequence: CDR1 KGHSH, CDR2 LQKENI. The CDR3 consists of 15 residues. V was trimmed by 4 bases and J by 6 bases, leaving 16 bases between them. The CDR3 loop is CASSRGSNPLNEQFF. CDR3 DNA sequence: TGTGCCAGCTCACGTGGATCTAATCCGCTCAATGAGCAGTTCTTC. The full variable domain, completed using reference TRBV18 and TRBJ2-1, is NAGVMQNPRHLVRRRGQEARLRCSPMKGHSHVYWYRQLPEEGLKFMVYLQKENIIDESGMPKERFSAEFPKEGPSILRIQQVVRGDSAAYFCASSRGSNPLNEQFFGPGTRLTVL.

The V and J genes are TRBV5-1 and TRBJ2-5; D is unresolved. This CDR3 has 20 residues. Trimming stripped 1 base from V and 6 bases from J, with 31 bases between. Germline V gene sequence: CDR1 SGHRS, CDR2 YFSETQ. CDR3 amino acids: CASSLFGSVAVQETRQTQYF. CDR3 bases: TGCGCCAGCAGCTTGTTTGGATCAGTAGCAGTACAAGAGACCCGTCAGACCCAGTACTTC.

CDR3 protein: CASSQGAKGQETQYF. As DNA, the CDR3 is TGCGCCAGCAGCCAAGGGGCAAAAGGGCAAGAGACCCAGTACTTC. The chain links TRBV4-1 to TRBJ2-5; D gene ambiguous. Germline CDR1 MGHRA, CDR2 YSYEKL. The CDR3 has 15 residues. V was clipped by 1 base and J by 2 bases, with 11 bases between them.

This chain joins TRBV11-2 and TRBJ2-2; D is undetermined. V was pared by 6 bases and J by 6 bases, with 11 bases between. The CDR3 is 13 residues long. Germline loops: CDR1 SGHAT, CDR2 FQNNGV. CDR3: CASRLFVAGELFF. The CDR3 region has the DNA TGTGCCAGCAGACTCTTCGTTGCCGGGGAGCTGTTTTTT. The whole variable domain, filled in from reference TRBV11-2 and TRBJ2-2, reads EAGVAQSPRYKIIEKRQSVAFWCNPISGHATLYWYQQILGQGPKLLIQFQNNGVVDDSQLPKDRFSAERLKGVDSTLKIQPAKLEDSAVYLCASRLFVAGELFFGEGSRLTVL.

The chain combines TRBV6-5 with TRBJ2-7, with TRBD2 matching over 13 bases. Germline V gene sequence: CDR1 MNHEY, CDR2 SVGAGI. Trimming at V came to 6 bases and at J to 11 bases, leaving 7 bases not matched to a gene. The CDR3 extends over 13 amino acids. The CDR3 sequence: CASRGVGTSGKYF. The CDR3 coding sequence is TGTGCCAGCAGGGGGGTCGGGACTAGCGGGAAGTACTTC.

J is TRBJ1-2 and V is TRBV24-1; D may be TRBD1 (6 bases). The CDR3 totals 12 residues. The germline V and J ends were trimmed by 4 bases and 5 bases, with 7 bases remaining between them. Germline CDR1 is KGHDR and CDR2 is SFDVKD. CDR3 sequence: CATSETGYGYTF. The CDR3 nucleotides read TGTGCCACCAGTGAAACAGGGTATGGCTACACCTTC.

The table lists this clone with a few counts. J is TRBJ2-1 and V is TRBV4-1, with no clear D. Germline CDR1 MGHRA, CDR2 YSYEKL. V was shortened by 8 bases and J by 2 bases, with 13 bases between the two germline ends. This CDR3 contains 14 residues. DNA for the CDR3: TGCGCCAGCGCCGAAGGGCCAGCCTACAATGAGCAGTTCTTC. Amino acids: CASAEGPAYNEQFF.

The gene calls are TRBV5-1 and TRBJ2-7; the D is unclear. V was trimmed by 0 bases and J by 5 bases, leaving 12 bases between them. The CDR3 runs 14 residues. CDR1 and CDR2 from the germline V gene are SGHRS and YFSETQ. CDR3 DNA sequence: TGCGCCAGCAGCTTGGGGACCCTCCGGCACGAGCAGTACTTC. Its translation is CASSLGTLRHEQYF.

The chain employs TRBV9 and TRBJ2-7, with 8 bases matching TRBD2. The junction had 5 bases not matched to a gene; V was cut back by 0 bases and J by 3 bases. The CDR3 is made up of 15 amino acids. The germline V gene encodes CDR1 SGDLS and CDR2 YYNGEE. CDR3 loop: CASSVDSGDFYEQYF. CDR3 DNA sequence: TGTGCCAGCAGCGTAGATAGCGGGGACTTCTACGAGCAGTACTTC.

CDR3 amino acids: CASSLARSDYGYTF. The CDR3 bases are TGTGCCAGCAGCTTAGCGCGGTCAGACTATGGCTACACCTTC. This chain connects TRBV7-8 to TRBJ1-2; D gene unclear. The V end lost 0 bases, the J end lost 3 bases, and 8 bases lay between the germline ends. Germline V gene sequence: CDR1 SGHVS, CDR2 FQNEAQ. The CDR3 runs to 14 residues.

This chain uses TRBV14 with TRBJ2-7; 7 nucleotides agree with TRBD1. The CDR3 contains 13 residues. The V gene's germline CDR1 is SGHDN and CDR2 FVKESK. V lost 4 bases, J lost 7 bases, and 7 bases stayed unmatched. CDR3 DNA sequence: TGTGCCAGCAGCCTGGGACAGAGGTATGAGCAGTACTTC. Translated: CASSLGQRYEQYF.

The rearrangement links TRBV18 to TRBJ1-2; D may be TRBD1 (5 bases). V was trimmed by 2 bases and J by 5 bases, leaving 21 bases between them. The CDR3 runs 17 residues. Germline values: CDR1 KGHSH, CDR2 LQKENI. For the CDR3, the DNA is TGTGCCAGCTCACCAGGCTGGGTCGAAGCCGGGGCTTATGGCTACACCTTC. Amino acid sequence: CASSPGWVEAGAYGYTF.

The chain employs TRBV2 and TRBJ1-5, with D possibly TRBD1 on 5 matching bases. V was cut by 3 bases and J by 4 bases, with 7 bases left in between. The CDR3 covers 13 residues. The germline V gene has CDR1 SNHLY and CDR2 FYNNEI. This CDR3 is CASSDEGNQPQHF. The CDR3 DNA is TGTGCCAGCAGTGATGAGGGGAATCAGCCCCAGCATTTT.

The V gene is TRBV24-1, the J gene TRBJ2-3; 7 nucleotides align to TRBD2. Germline CDR1 reads KGHDR; CDR2 reads SFDVKD. V was clipped by 6 bases and J by 0 bases; unmatched bases: 8. This CDR3 has 16 amino acids. For the CDR3, the DNA is TGTGCCACCAGTCGGACTAGTTTATTAAGCACAGATACGCAGTATTTT. Translation gives CATSRTSLLSTDTQYF.

Concerning this clone itself: A read error may produce the germline difference seen at one junction end. The V gene is TRBV27, the J gene TRBJ2-2, with D maybe TRBD2 (5 bases). Germline loops: CDR1 MNHEY, CDR2 SMNVEV (reference sequence). The length of the CDR3 is 14 residues. The CDR3 coding sequence is TGTGCCAGCAGTCTATCGGGGTACACCGGGGAGCTGTTTTTT. Translation: CASSLSGYTGELFF.